Listed below are T cell receptor beta chains from one sample, sequenced in a study of identical twins. In TCRdb, the 5' RACE reads were re-called with MiXCR into one record per CDR3 protein. The sample shows about 530,000 distinct CDR3 sequences, about a fifth of them seen only once. These sequences were also reported in another study, on yellow fever vaccine responses in identical twins.

The material sequenced was CD4+ T cells sorted from blood. All receptors derive from a woman aged 18-35 years in good health. CDR3s include the opening cysteine and the closing phenylalanine or tryptophan. Fields, in order: clone size, V gene, J gene, D gene, CDR3 DNA, CDR3 protein. D genes are given only for firm matches. Expanded clones get a size class; other rows say once, few or many, or leave the size out.

many,TRBV7-9,TRBJ1-1,.,TGTGCCAGCAGCTTAGGGAAGGAGAACACTGAAGCTTTCTTT,CASSLGKENTEAFF
many,TRBV12-3/TRBV12-4,TRBJ2-3,TRBD2,TGTGCCAGCAGTCCCCCCGCAGCGGGGGCGCCCACAGATACGCAGTATTTT,CASSPPAAGAPTDTQYF
.,TRBV20-1,TRBJ2-3,.,TGCAGTGCTAGAGACCCGAGGGGGGCAGATACGCAGTATTTT,CSARDPRGADTQYF
few,TRBV12-3/TRBV12-4,TRBJ1-1,.,TGTGCCAGCAGTTTAGGTTTGAGGACTGAAGCTTTCTTT,CASSLGLRTEAFF
few,TRBV20-1,TRBJ2-5,.,TGCAGTGCTAGCGGCCCGTCGGGTCGGGGGTACGAGACCCAGTACTTC,CSASGPSGRGYETQYF
.,TRBV27,TRBJ2-4,TRBD1,TGTGCCAGCAGTCCATCTCCCGGACAGGGTGCGGCCAAAAACATTCAGTACTTC,CASSPSPGQGAAKNIQYF
.,TRBV21-1,TRBJ2-5,.,TGTGCCAGCAGCAAGCCAGGGGGCCGAGGGACCCAGTACTTC,CASSKPGGRGTQYF
few,TRBV20-1,TRBJ2-3,.,TGCAGTCACAGGACGGCAGAACTCACAGATACGCAGTATTTT,CSHRTAELTDTQYF
.,TRBV18,TRBJ1-2,TRBD1,TGTGCCAGCTCGCCTCAGGGGGGAGGCTATGGCTACACCTTC,CASSPQGGGYGYTF
.,TRBV24-1,TRBJ2-1,TRBD1,TGTGCCACCAGTGATTTTGGGCAGGGGGCCAACAATGAGCAGTTCTTC,CATSDFGQGANNEQFF
.,TRBV2,TRBJ2-3,TRBD2,TGTGCCAGCAGTACTAGCGGGAGCTCTGGCACGCAGTATTTT,CASSTSGSSGTQYF
few,TRBV15,TRBJ2-3,.,TGTGCCACCAGCAGAGATCCCAGCACAGATACGCAGTATTTT,CATSRDPSTDTQYF
once,TRBV12-5,TRBJ2-1,TRBD2,TGTGCTAGTGGTTTGGGATATTCCTCTAGCGGGAATTACAATGAGCAGTTCTTC,CASGLGYSSSGNYNEQFF
few,TRBV6-1,TRBJ2-3,TRBD2,TGTGCCAGCACTACGGCACTAGCGGGAGGGGTGCGGGGCACAGATACGCAGTATTTT,CASTTALAGGVRGTDTQYF